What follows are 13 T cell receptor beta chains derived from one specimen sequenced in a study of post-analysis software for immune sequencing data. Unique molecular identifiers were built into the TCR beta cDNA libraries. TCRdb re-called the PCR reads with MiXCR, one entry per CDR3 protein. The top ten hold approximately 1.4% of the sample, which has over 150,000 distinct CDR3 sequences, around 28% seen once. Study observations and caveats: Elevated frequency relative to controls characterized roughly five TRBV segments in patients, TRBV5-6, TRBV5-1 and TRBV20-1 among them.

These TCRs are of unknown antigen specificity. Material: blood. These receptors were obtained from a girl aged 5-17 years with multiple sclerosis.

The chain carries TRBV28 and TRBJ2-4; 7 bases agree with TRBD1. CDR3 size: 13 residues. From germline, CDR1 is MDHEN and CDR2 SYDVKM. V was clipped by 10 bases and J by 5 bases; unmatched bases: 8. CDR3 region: CANSRQGQNIQYF. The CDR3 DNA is TGTGCCAACTCTAGACAGGGACAAAACATTCAGTACTTC.

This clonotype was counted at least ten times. DNA for the CDR3: TGTGCCAGCAGTTACCGGGGGAGGTGGGGTTACGAGCAGTACTTC. Its translation is CASSYRGRWGYEQYF. V and J are TRBV6-6 and TRBJ2-7; possible D gene TRBD2, 6 bases. The CDR3 contains 15 residues. The V gene lost 2 bases and the J gene lost 4 bases, with 15 bases spanning the gap. Germline CDR1 and CDR2: MNHNY and SVGAGI (reference sequence).

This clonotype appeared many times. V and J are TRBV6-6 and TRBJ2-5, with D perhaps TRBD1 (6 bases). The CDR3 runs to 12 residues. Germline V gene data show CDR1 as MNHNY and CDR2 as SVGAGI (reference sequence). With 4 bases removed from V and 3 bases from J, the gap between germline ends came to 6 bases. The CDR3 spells CASSSGEETQYF. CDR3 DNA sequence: TGTGCCAGCAGTTCAGGGGAAGAGACCCAGTACTTC.

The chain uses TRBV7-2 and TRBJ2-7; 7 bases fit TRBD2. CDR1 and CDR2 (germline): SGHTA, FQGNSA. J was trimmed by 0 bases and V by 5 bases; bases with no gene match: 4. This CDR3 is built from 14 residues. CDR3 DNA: TGTGCCAGCAGCCGGGAGGAAAGCTCCTACGAGCAGTACTTC. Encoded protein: CASSREESSYEQYF.

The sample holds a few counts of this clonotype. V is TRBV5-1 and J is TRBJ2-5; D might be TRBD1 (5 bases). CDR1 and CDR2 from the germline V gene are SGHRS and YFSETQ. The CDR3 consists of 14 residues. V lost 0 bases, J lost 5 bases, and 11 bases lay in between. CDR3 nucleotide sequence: TGCGCCAGCAGCTTGGCTCGCGGACACGAGACCCAGTACTTC. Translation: CASSLARGHETQYF.

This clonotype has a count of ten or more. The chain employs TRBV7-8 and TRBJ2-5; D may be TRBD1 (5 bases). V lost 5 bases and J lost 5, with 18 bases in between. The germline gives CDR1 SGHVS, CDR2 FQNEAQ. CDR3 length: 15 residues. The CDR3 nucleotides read TGTGCCAGCAGCCAGATGTATCAGGGCCGGGAGACCCAGTACTTC. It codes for CASSQMYQGRETQYF.

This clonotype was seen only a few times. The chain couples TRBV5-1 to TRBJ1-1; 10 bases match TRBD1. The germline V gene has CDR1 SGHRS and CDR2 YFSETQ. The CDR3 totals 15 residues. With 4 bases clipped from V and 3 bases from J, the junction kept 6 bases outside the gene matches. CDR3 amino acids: CASSLRTGGDTEAFF. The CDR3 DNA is TGCGCCAGCAGCCTTAGGACAGGGGGGGACACTGAAGCTTTCTTT. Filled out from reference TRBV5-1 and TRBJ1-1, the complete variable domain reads KAGVTQTPRYLIKTRGQQVTLSCSPISGHRSVSWYQQTPGQGLQFLFEYFSETQRNKGNFPGRFSGRQFSNSRSEMNVSTLELGDSALYLCASSLRTGGDTEAFFGQGTRLTVV.

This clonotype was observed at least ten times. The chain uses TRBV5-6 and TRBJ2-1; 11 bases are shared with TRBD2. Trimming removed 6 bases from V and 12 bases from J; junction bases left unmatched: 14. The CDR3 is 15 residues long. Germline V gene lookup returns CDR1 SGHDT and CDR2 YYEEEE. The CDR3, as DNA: TGTGCCAGCACCCCCTCCATAGCGGGAGGGTTGGGGCAGTTCTTC. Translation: CASTPSIAGGLGQFF.

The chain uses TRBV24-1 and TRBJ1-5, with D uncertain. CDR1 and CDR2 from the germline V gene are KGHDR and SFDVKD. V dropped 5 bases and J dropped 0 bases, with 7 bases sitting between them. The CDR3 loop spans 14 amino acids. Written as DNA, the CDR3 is TGTGCCACCAGTGCTTGGAATAGCAATCAGCCCCAGCATTTT. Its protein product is CATSAWNSNQPQHF.

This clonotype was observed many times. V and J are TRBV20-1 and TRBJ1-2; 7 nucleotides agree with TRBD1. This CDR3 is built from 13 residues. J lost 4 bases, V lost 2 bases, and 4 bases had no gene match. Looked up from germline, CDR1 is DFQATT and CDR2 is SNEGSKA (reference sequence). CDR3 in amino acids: CSARSGDSYGYTF. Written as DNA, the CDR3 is TGCAGTGCTAGATCAGGGGACAGCTATGGCTACACCTTC.

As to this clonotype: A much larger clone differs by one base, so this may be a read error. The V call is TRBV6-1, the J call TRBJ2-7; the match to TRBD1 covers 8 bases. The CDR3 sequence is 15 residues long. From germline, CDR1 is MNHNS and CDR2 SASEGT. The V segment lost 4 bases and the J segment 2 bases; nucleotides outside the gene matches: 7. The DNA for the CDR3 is TGTGCCAGCAGTGCACCGACAGGGGCGCCCTACGAGCAGTACTTC. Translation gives CASSAPTGAPYEQYF.

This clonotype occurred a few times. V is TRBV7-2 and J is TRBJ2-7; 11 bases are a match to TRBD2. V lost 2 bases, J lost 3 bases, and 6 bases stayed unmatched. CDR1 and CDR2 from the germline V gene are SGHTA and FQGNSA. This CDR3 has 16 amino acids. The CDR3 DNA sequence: TGTGCCAGCAGCTTATTCTCCGGGACTAGCGGCTACGAGCAGTACTTC. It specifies CASSLFSGTSGYEQYF.

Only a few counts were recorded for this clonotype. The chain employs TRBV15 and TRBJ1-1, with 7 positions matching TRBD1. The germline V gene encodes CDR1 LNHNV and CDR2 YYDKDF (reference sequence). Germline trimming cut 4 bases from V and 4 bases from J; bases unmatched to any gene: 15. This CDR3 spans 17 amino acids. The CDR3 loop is CATSTDLRQGYSTEAFF. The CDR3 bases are TGTGCCACCAGCACGGACCTCCGACAGGGTTATAGCACTGAAGCTTTCTTT.